This TCR beta chain was sequenced for a study of T cells in localized non-small cell lung cancer (TCRdb year 2020). About the study as a whole: T cell repertoires of 236 early-stage NSCLC patients were analyzed, with tumors being compared against uninvolved tumor-adjacent lungs. The cohort consisted of 200 to 250 treatment-naive NSCLC patients whose localized lung tumors had been resected. NSCLC patients had a mean age of roughly 69 years, and fewer than 150 were male and 107 female.

General study outcomes and caveats: Longer overall survival was associated with higher T cell density in blood, whereas shorter survival was associated with higher clonality in adjacent lung. The highest T cell clonality was observed in uninvolved tumor-adjacent lung, where clonality exceeded that of tumor, suggesting that antigenic responses were more focused in uninvolved tumor-adjacent lung. Multi-region tumor sequencing was not performed, so intratumor heterogeneity could not be excluded. Because of the exploratory design, TCR variables were selected using unadjusted p-values without false-discovery rate correction. A median of 57 of the top 100 tumor clones turned up in the paired uninvolved adjacent lung, and fewer than 35 of those clones also ranked among the top 100 of that same adjacent lung.

TCR beta CDR3 regions were sequenced from DNA using the immunoSEQ Assay. Regarding the original processing steps: To compute T cell density, TCR beta template counts were normalized to usable DNA, which was estimated by amplifying housekeeping genes. Richness was estimated using the preseqR package, with extrapolation to 400,000 templates for PBMC samples and to 120,000 templates for tissue samples. Clonality was defined by subtracting Pielou's evenness from one. To identify tissue-enriched TCRs, differential abundance testing was run on productive amino-acid clonotypes with a minimum total count of 5 and an alpha of 0.1. The Jaccard Index and the Morisita Overlap Index were used to measure how much the repertoires overlapped between compartments. GLIPH clustered TCR beta CDR3s with public tetramer-defined viral CDR3s; viral motifs required at least three viral sequences plus V-gene enrichment. This immuneACCESS table, as held by TCRdb, lists in-frame sequences with V and J called but not all clones. Of the missing ones, under half trace to an unresolved V gene in checked studies; the others have no known cause. The D gene and trimming were derived from the DNA, and the V and J assignments and clone size from that table. This sample comprises thousands of clones, roughly 60% of them detected only once. Together, the top ten hold less than 8.5% of the sample.

Concerning this clone itself: The target of this receptor is not known. No clone much larger than this one lies a single base away; base qualities are absent.

The cysteine opens and the phenylalanine closes a CDR3 of 13 amino acids. Solely the CDR3 DNA is kept, with 39 bases framed from the first base. The germline V gene specifies MDHEN as CDR1 and SYDVKM as CDR2. The V and J ends are trimmed by 7 bases and 0 bases, leaving 7 bases between them. The chain uses TRBV28 and TRBJ1-3; no D segment can be confidently identified. This TCR came from a male donor at least 60 years old with stage I squamous cell lung carcinoma. The material sequenced was lymph node tissue, taken before any cancer treatment. The DNA is TGTGCCAGCACAAGAGGCTCTGGAAACACCATATATTTT. It specifies CASTRGSGNTIYF.